What follows is one T cell receptor (beta chain) and its context. Its antigen is not identified. The data belong to a study of a mutant IDH1 vaccine in newly diagnosed glioma. At the level of the study: Patients began vaccination 4-6 weeks after radiotherapy alone, or with temozolomide cycles. Study conclusions and caveats: Pseudoprogression apparently tracked independently of changes in top peripheral T cell clonotypes.

Noted time point: week 5, during vaccination. The content of each vaccine dose was 300 ug of mutant IDH1 20-mer peptide, and topical imiquimod accompanied it. Astrocytomas found in donors were new, WHO grade 3 or 4, IDH1-mutant and ATRX-lost. Sequencing used immunoSEQ multiplex PCR; TCRdb keeps in-frame clones, though not all of them. The repertoire holds 25,000 to 30,000 clones, with around 85% as singletons. Germline CDR1 and CDR2: MNHNS and SASEGT. The CDR3 is 15 residues long. V lost 0 bases and J lost 5, with 13 bases in between. The receptor's source is a man between 35 and 55 years old with glioma. Some clones in this sample may be carry-over from other donors' samples. The chain joins TRBV6-1 to TRBJ1-1; D possibly corresponds to TRBD1 (5 bases). The sample was PBMCs, taken from a glioma patient whose treatment included an IDH1 peptide vaccine. The DNA of the CDR3 is TGTGCCAGCAGTGAAGCGCTTCGACAGTTAACTGAAGCTTTCTTT. Translated: CASSEALRQLTEAFF.